This T cell receptor (beta chain) was recorded in a study of cytomegalovirus exposure and HLA in healthy donors. Study overall: Early on, a data release was issued that held about 85 million unique TCRs from HLA-typed donors.

Points on this clone: The antigen remains unidentified.

PCR involved 60 Vbeta and 13 Jbeta primers. Assay: immunoSEQ multiplex PCR; the TCRdb copy retains only in-frame clones and omits some. With 150,000 or so clones in the sample, the ten largest clones hold around 1.5%. Study findings and constraints: A missense variant in DCLRE1C was later tied to TCR beta V- and J-gene trimming. Earlier analysis yielded a pattern in which most TCR beta V segments were productive about 90% or about 30% of the time. In all likelihood, a cluster of highly shared sequence variants was a sequencing artifact.

Germline assignment: CDR1 LNHNV and CDR2 YYDKDF (reference sequence). The CDR3 runs 13 residues. V shed 5 bases, J shed 8 bases, and the junction held 8 bases outside the gene matches. The sequence was collected from a woman between 50 and 59 years old in good health and CMV-seronegative. The chain recombines TRBV15 with TRBJ1-2, with 7 bases lining up with TRBD1. Sequencing was carried out using PBMCs. The CDR3 loop is CATSLDRAKGYTF. CDR3 DNA sequence: TGTGCCACCAGCCTCGACAGGGCTAAAGGCTACACCTTC.